This is a list of T cell receptor beta chains from one sample in a study of cytomegalovirus exposure and HLA in healthy donors. Produced via immunoSEQ multiplex PCR; TCRdb's table is partial and in-frame only. The sample lists 200,000 to 250,000 clones; roughly 82% were seen once. The sample taken for sequencing was PBMCs. These receptor sequences come from a woman between 40 and 55 years old in good health and CMV-seropositive. The CDR3 runs from the conserved cysteine through the conserved F or W. The order of the fields is J gene, D gene, V gene, CDR3 length, clone size, CDR3 DNA, CDR3 protein. The D gene is left open where the match is weak. Size is omitted from some rows. Given values are once, few, many or a class for expanded clones.

>TRBJ1-2|.|TRBV2|13|.
TGTGCCAGCAGTATAACAGAGAACTATGGCTACACCTTC
CASSITENYGYTF
>TRBJ1-3|.|TRBV5-6|17|.
TGTGCCAGCAGCTTGGAGGTGAAGGGGCCCTCTGGAAACACCATATATTTT
CASSLEVKGPSGNTIYF
>TRBJ2-7|TRBD2|TRBV4-3|16|.
TGCGCCAGCAGCCAAGAATTATTTGGGGGAGGGAGCGAGCAGTACTTC
CASSQELFGGGSEQYF
>TRBJ2-7|.|TRBV18|14|.
TGTGCCAGCTCACCACGGCGGGAAGCCTACGAGCAGTACTTC
CASSPRREAYEQYF
>TRBJ1-2|.|TRBV6-1|14|.
TGTGCCAGCATCTTCGGGAAATTAAACTATGGCTACACCTTC
CASIFGKLNYGYTF
>TRBJ1-5|.|TRBV11-3|14|.
TGTGCCAGCAGCTTAACCCCCACAGGACAGCCCCAGCATTTT
CASSLTPTGQPQHF
>TRBJ2-7|.|TRBV4-2|16|.
TGTGCCAGCAGCCAAGATCTGGCCCGTTATCAATACGAGCAGTACTTC
CASSQDLARYQYEQYF
>TRBJ1-1|.|TRBV7-2|13|.
TGTGCCAGCAGCTTAGGGGGGGGCACTGAAGCTTTCTTT
CASSLGGGTEAFF
>TRBJ1-2|.|TRBV10-3|12|.
TGTGCCATCAGTGATAACTACTATGGCTACACCTTC
CAISDNYYGYTF
>TRBJ2-7|TRBD2|TRBV28|16|.
TGTGCCAGCAGTTCTGCCAGCGGGAGGAGTCTGGACGAGCAGTACTTC
CASSSASGRSLDEQYF
>TRBJ1-1|TRBD1|TRBV18|18|.
TGTGCCAGCTCACCAGTCTCGGGACAGGGGTTAGTGAACACTGAAGCTTTCTTT
CASSPVSGQGLVNTEAFF
>TRBJ2-1|TRBD2|TRBV4-1|16|.
TGCGCCAGCAGCCGCGGTGAGAGCGGGGCCTACAATGAGCAGTTCTTC
CASSRGESGAYNEQFF
>TRBJ1-2|.|TRBV10-3|12|.
TGTGCCATCAGTGAGGGCGGGCATGGCTACACCTTC
CAISEGGHGYTF
>TRBJ1-1|TRBD1|TRBV9|14|once
TGTGCCAGCAGCGTAGCGACAGGGGCAACTGAAGCTTTCTTT
CASSVATGATEAFF
>TRBJ2-1|TRBD2|TRBV5-6|15|.
TGTGCCAGCAGCAAGAGCGGGAGATCCTACAATGAGCAGTTCTTC
CASSKSGRSYNEQFF